The next 14 T cell receptor beta chains were all read from a single sample in a study of pediatric ulcerative colitis. Clones were sequenced by immunoSEQ multiplex PCR, and TCRdb holds only the in-frame ones, with some missing. The repertoire consists of more than 45,000 clones, with over 70% occurring once and the leading ten covering about 1.5%. Specimen: blood. The receptors come from a boy aged 5-17 years who was a control in a study of pediatric ulcerative colitis.

The chain couples TRBV4-2 to TRBJ2-7; D might be TRBD2 (5 bases). The CDR3 runs 15 residues. V lost 2 bases, J lost 1 base, and 12 bases lay in between. The germline V gene has CDR1 LGHNA and CDR2 YNFKEQ. Here the CDR3 reads CASSQSPGDSYEQYF. CDR3 nucleotides: TGTGCCAGCAGCCAAAGTCCCGGGGATTCCTACGAGCAGTACTTC.

V is TRBV28 and J is TRBJ2-7, with TRBD1 matching 9 bases. CDR3 length: 14 residues. V lost 6 bases to trimming and J lost 5 bases; unmatched junction nucleotides: 8. Per germline, CDR1 MDHEN and CDR2 SYDVKM. The CDR3 reads CASSRLTGGNEQYF. DNA of the CDR3: TGTGCCAGCAGCCGCCTGACAGGGGGAAACGAGCAGTACTTC. The variable domain in full, with the rest retrieved from reference TRBV28 and TRBJ2-7, is DVKVTQSSRYLVKRTGEKVFLECVQDMDHENMFWYRQDPGLGLRLIYFSYDVKMKEKGDIPEGYSVSREKKERFSLILESASTNQTSMYLCASSRLTGGNEQYFGPGTRLTVT.

This clone has only one observation. The J gene is TRBJ1-1, the V gene TRBV4-3; D unresolved. CDR3 length equals 14 residues. Germline assignment: CDR1 LGHNA and CDR2 YSLEER. Trimming shortened V by 0 bases and J by 0 bases, and 5 bases separated the two germline ends. The CDR3 DNA reads as TGCGCCAGCAGCCAAGATCTAGTGAACACTGAAGCTTTCTTT. Translation: CASSQDLVNTEAFF.

The chain couples TRBV6-1 to TRBJ1-1, with 8 bases aligning to TRBD1. The ends lost 7 bases at V and 6 bases at J; junction bases unmatched: 13. CDR3 size: 15 residues. CDR1 and CDR2 (germline): MNHNS, SASEGT. The CDR3 spells CASNPFRGHDPEAFF. CDR3 coding DNA: TGTGCCAGCAATCCTTTCAGGGGGCATGACCCTGAAGCTTTCTTT.

V usage is TRBV5-1 and J usage is TRBJ1-2; 12 positions match TRBD1. This CDR3 spans 13 amino acids. The trim removed 7 bases at V and 6 bases at J, leaving 4 bases unmatched. The germline gives CDR1 SGHRS, CDR2 YFSETQ. This CDR3 reads CASGTGGWNGYTF. CDR3 DNA sequence: TGCGCCAGCGGGACAGGGGGCTGGAATGGCTACACCTTC.

This chain uses TRBV4-1 with TRBJ1-1; D remains ambiguous. The CDR3 has 13 amino acids. The germline CDR1 and CDR2 sequences are MGHRA and YSYEKL. V was trimmed by 6 bases and J by 2 bases, leaving 10 bases between them. Written as DNA, the CDR3 is TGCGCCAGCAGGACAATAGGAAACACTGAAGCTTTCTTT. Residues: CASRTIGNTEAFF.

This clone has only a few counts. The J gene is TRBJ1-2, the V gene TRBV25-1; D ambiguous. Germline V lookup: CDR1 MGHDK, CDR2 SYGVNS. Trimming cost V 4 bases and J 8 bases, with 17 bases left between them. This CDR3 is built from 14 residues. The CDR3 reads CASSATPTPGGYTF. As DNA, the CDR3 is TGTGCCAGCAGTGCTACGCCCACCCCGGGAGGCTACACCTTC.

The rearrangement links TRBV27 to TRBJ2-2, with 10 positions matching TRBD2. Germline V gene data show CDR1 as MNHEY and CDR2 as SMNVEV (reference sequence). V lost 5 bases to trimming and J lost 6 bases; unmatched junction nucleotides: 6. The CDR3 totals 15 residues. This CDR3 reads CASSRVAGGPGELFF. CDR3 DNA sequence: TGTGCCAGCAGTAGAGTAGCGGGGGGCCCCGGGGAGCTGTTTTTT.

CDR3 coding DNA: TGTGCCAGCAGTTTATCGGGCAGGGGGCGACGAGGAAACACCATATATTTT. Translated: CASSLSGRGRRGNTIYF. V is TRBV28 and J is TRBJ1-3; 8 bases fit TRBD1. CDR3 length: 17 residues. Per the germline V gene, CDR1 is MDHEN and CDR2 is SYDVKM. J was trimmed by 4 bases and V by 1 base; bases with no gene match: 9. Supplemented by reference TRBV28 and TRBJ1-3, the full variable domain reads DVKVTQSSRYLVKRTGEKVFLECVQDMDHENMFWYRQDPGLGLRLIYFSYDVKMKEKGDIPEGYSVSREKKERFSLILESASTNQTSMYLCASSLSGRGRRGNTIYFGEGSWLTVV.

This chain joins TRBV4-1 and TRBJ2-7, with 10 positions matching TRBD2. CDR1 MGHRA and CDR2 YSYEKL come from the germline V gene. This CDR3 comprises 16 residues. V dropped 2 bases and J dropped 2; count of bases not matched to a gene: 6. CDR3 region: CASSQIAGGYTYEQYF. In DNA, the CDR3 is TGCGCCAGCAGCCAAATAGCGGGAGGATACACCTACGAGCAGTACTTC.

The chain carries TRBV5-1 and TRBJ2-3; D remains ambiguous. There are 15 residues in the CDR3. The ends were cut back, 2 bases at V and 4 bases at J, with 14 bases in the middle. Germline V gene sequence: CDR1 SGHRS, CDR2 YFSETQ. CDR3 in DNA: TGCGCCAGCAGCTTCGGCGGAGCTGCCCCAGATACGCAGTATTTT. Translating gives CASSFGGAAPDTQYF.

The CDR3 region has the DNA TGTGCCATCCAAACACTCAGGGGAGAGACCCAGTACTTC. It specifies CAIQTLRGETQYF. The gene calls are TRBV10-3 and TRBJ2-5, with TRBD1 as a possible D gene (6 bases). The CDR3 extends over 13 amino acids. Germline V lookup: CDR1 ENHRY, CDR2 SYGVKD. V was shortened by 8 bases and J by 4 bases, with 14 bases between the two germline ends.

This clone was seen just once. V usage is TRBV9 and J usage is TRBJ1-2, with TRBD1 matching over 7 bases. The CDR3 spans 17 residues. The germline V gene encodes CDR1 SGDLS and CDR2 YYNGEE. V was pared by 4 bases and J by 2 bases, with 14 bases of the junction left unmatched. The CDR3 reads CASSPPVVRGRNYGYTF. The CDR3, as DNA: TGTGCCAGCAGCCCCCCAGTTGTCAGGGGGAGAAACTATGGCTACACCTTC. Using reference TRBV9 and TRBJ1-2 for the parts outside the CDR3, the full variable domain is DSGVTQTPKHLITATGQRVTLRCSPRSGDLSVYWYQQSLDQGLQFLIQYYNGEERAKGNILERFSAQQFPDLHSELNLSSLELGDSALYFCASSPPVVRGRNYGYTFGSGTRLTVV.

The chain is built from TRBV28 and TRBJ2-3; the match to TRBD1 covers 8 bases. The germline V gene has CDR1 MDHEN and CDR2 SYDVKM. V lost 10 bases to trimming and J lost 10 bases; unmatched junction nucleotides: 4. This CDR3 is 10 amino acids long. CDR3 in DNA: TGTGCCACCGGACAGGGCGCGCAGTATTTT. It translates to CATGQGAQYF.